This TCR beta chain stems from a study of T-cell memory formation after mild COVID-19. The wider study: Among the donors, TCR clusters were largely specific to each donor. The study, taken as a whole, reports: Contracting clones, day 15 to 85, had balanced CD4/CD8, and later expanders favored CD4+. Those CD4+ clones that contracted were mainly in CM and EM (CD8+ ones in EMRA).

The CDR3 has 15 residues. CDR1 is LNHNV and CDR2 is YYDKDF in the germline V gene (reference sequence). V gave up 6 bases and J gave up 3 bases; unmatched junction bases: 7. Notes on this clonotype: Its cognate antigen is unknown.

From 5'RACE with constant-segment primers came TCR alpha and TCR beta cDNA libraries that carried sample barcodes and UMIs. TCRdb ran MiXCR on the 5' RACE reads and lists one entry per CDR3 protein. In the table there are hundreds of thousands of distinct CDR3 sequences, roughly 18% of which are singletons. The TCR comes from a man younger than 30 who had mild COVID-19 (a few samples of this study predate the infection). Cell type and time point are not known. Specimen: PBMCs or a T cell subset sorted from them (not recorded which). The chain has TRBV15 and TRBJ2-3; 9 bases fit TRBD1. As DNA, the CDR3 is TGTGCCACCAGGCCCGGGGGACAGGGAACAGATACGCAGTATTTT. It translates to CATRPGGQGTDTQYF. Supplemented by reference TRBV15 and TRBJ2-3, the full variable domain reads DAMVIQNPRYQVTQFGKPVTLSCSQTLNHNVMYWYQQKSSQAPKLLFHYYDKDFNNEADTPDNFQSRRPNTSFCFLDIRSPGLGDTAMYLCATRPGGQGTDTQYFGPGTRLTVL.